This T cell receptor beta chain was identified during a study of identical twins. Study results and limitations: Memory repertoires lacked the insertion deficit that abundant cord blood beta clonotypes showed. Out-of-frame alpha sequences that twins shared showed excess low generation probability.

V gave up 5 bases and J gave up 4 bases, with 18 bases separating them. This CDR3 has 16 amino acids. CDR1 is SGHAT, CDR2 FQNNGV, per germline. This clonotype showed up many times. The antigen is not known. Each CDR3 protein is one row after TCRdb ran MiXCR on the 5' RACE reads. The sample shows 240,000 or so distinct CDR3 sequences, about 10% of them seen only once. This TCR derives from a man over 45 in good health. The V gene is TRBV11-2, the J gene TRBJ2-1; D might be TRBD2 (6 bases). Sample: memory T cells sorted from blood. The CDR3 bases are TGTGCCAGCAGCCCTGGGACTCTGACCCTGTACAATGAGCAGTTCTTC. Translated: CASSPGTLTLYNEQFF.